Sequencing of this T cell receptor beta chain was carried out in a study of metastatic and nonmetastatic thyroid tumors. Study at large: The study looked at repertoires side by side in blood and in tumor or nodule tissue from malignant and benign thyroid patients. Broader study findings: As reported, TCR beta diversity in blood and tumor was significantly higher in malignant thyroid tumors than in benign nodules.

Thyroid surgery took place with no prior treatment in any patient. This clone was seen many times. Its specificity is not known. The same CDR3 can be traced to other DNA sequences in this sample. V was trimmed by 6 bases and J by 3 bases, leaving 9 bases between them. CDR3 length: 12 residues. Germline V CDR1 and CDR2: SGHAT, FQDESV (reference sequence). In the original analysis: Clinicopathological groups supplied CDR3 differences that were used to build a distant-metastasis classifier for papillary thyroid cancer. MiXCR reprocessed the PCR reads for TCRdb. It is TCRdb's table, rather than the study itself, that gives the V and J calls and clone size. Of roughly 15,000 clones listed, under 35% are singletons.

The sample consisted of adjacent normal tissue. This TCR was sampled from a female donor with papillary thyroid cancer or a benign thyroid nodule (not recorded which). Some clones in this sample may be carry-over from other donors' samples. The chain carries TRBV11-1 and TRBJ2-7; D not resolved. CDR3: CASSLTNYEQYF. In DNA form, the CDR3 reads TGTGCCAGCAGTCTTACCAACTACGAGCAGTACTTC.